The 26 T cell receptor beta chains reported below all come from one sample, sequenced in a study of T cells in Graves' hyperthyroidism and ophthalmopathy. Authors of the study amplified TCR beta CDR3 regions from RNA transcripts. During a first-round RT-PCR of the TCR CDR3, the HTBI primer set was used. From the multiplex PCR reads, TCRdb called clonotypes with MiXCR, one entry per CDR3 protein. Among about 660,000 distinct CDR3 sequences listed, 45% were seen once. The source material was peripheral blood or thyroid tissue (not recorded which). These TCRs come from an adult man with Graves' disease, either hyperthyroidism or ophthalmopathy (not recorded which).

Regarding this clonotype: A far bigger clonotype differs at one base, so this is likely a read error. Without the conserved terminal phenylalanine or tryptophan, this CDR3 likely stems from a read error. This chain uses TRBV9 with TRBJ1-1, with D possibly TRBD1 on 6 matching bases. Germline V CDR1 and CDR2: SGDLS, YYNGEE. V was pared by 3 bases and J by 0 bases, with 9 bases between. The CDR3 spans 14 residues. The CDR3 region is CASSETGLNTEAFS. Here the CDR3 DNA reads TGTGCCAGCAGCGAAACAGGGTTGAACACTGAAGCTTTCTCT.

This rearrangement joins TRBV7-9 to TRBJ1-4; D call uncertain. The CDR3 consists of 14 residues. Germline CDR1 is SEHNR and CDR2 is FQNEAQ (reference sequence). V shed 5 bases and J shed 7 bases, with 14 bases lying between them. CDR3 amino acids: CASSPGWKGEKLFF. The DNA of the CDR3 is TGTGCCAGCAGCCCGGGGTGGAAGGGTGAAAAACTGTTTTTT.

The genes are TRBV10-3 and TRBJ1-2; 7 bases are a match to TRBD1. V was clipped by 7 bases and J by 2 bases; unmatched bases: 16. The CDR3 length is 17 residues. Germline lookup yields CDR1 ENHRY and CDR2 SYGVKD. This chain's CDR3 is CAIKRGPFQGRNYGYTF. In nucleotides, the CDR3 is TGTGCCATCAAAAGGGGGCCCTTCCAGGGAAGAAACTATGGCTACACCTTC.

A single count supports this clonotype. The chain links TRBV29-1 to TRBJ1-1, with D tentatively TRBD1 (6 bases). The germline V and J ends were trimmed by 8 bases and 10 bases, with 14 bases remaining between them. CDR3 length: 10 amino acids. CDR1 is SQVTM and CDR2 is ANQGSEA in the germline V gene. In DNA form, the CDR3 reads TGCAGCTTGGAGGGGGTCATAGCTTTCTTT. Translating gives CSLEGVIAFF.

This chain connects TRBV20-1 to TRBJ2-5; D gene unclear. The V gene lost 5 bases and the J gene lost 2 bases, with 9 bases spanning the gap. CDR1 and CDR2 from the germline V gene are DFQATT and SNEGSKA (reference sequence). CDR3 length: 12 residues. DNA of the CDR3: TGCAGTGCTCCTAAACAGCAAGAGACCCAGTACTTC. Translating gives CSAPKQQETQYF.

The chain links TRBV29-1 to TRBJ1-2; tentatively, D is TRBD1 (5 bases). The CDR3 spans 15 residues. Germline loops: CDR1 SQVTM, CDR2 ANQGSEA. V was trimmed by 4 bases and J by 2 bases, leaving 17 bases between them. CDR3 region: CSVAPDMSPNYGYTF. The CDR3 bases are TGCAGCGTTGCCCCGGACATGAGCCCAAACTATGGCTACACCTTC.

This clonotype is a singleton in its sample. The chain recombines TRBV10-3 with TRBJ2-7, with D possibly being TRBD2 (5 bases). Germline V gene sequence: CDR1 ENHRY, CDR2 SYGVKD. This CDR3 contains 14 residues. The ends were cut back, 2 bases at V and 4 bases at J, with 12 bases in the middle. CDR3 nucleotide sequence: TGTGCCATCAGTGAGCGGGATACAACTTACGAGCAGTACTTC. Protein sequence: CAISERDTTYEQYF.

The chain carries TRBV2 and TRBJ1-6; 7 nucleotides align to TRBD1. This CDR3 has 14 residues. V was clipped by 6 bases and J by 4 bases; unmatched bases: 3. Germline values: CDR1 SNHLY, CDR2 FYNNEI. The CDR3 DNA reads TGTGCCAGCAGGGCAGGGGGTTATAATTCACCCCTCCACTTT. It yields the protein CASRAGGYNSPLHF.

The sample holds a few counts of this clonotype. V usage is TRBV5-1 and J usage is TRBJ2-5, with D maybe TRBD2 (6 bases). V lost 5 bases to trimming and J lost 9 bases, with 11 bases between them. The germline gives CDR1 SGHRS, CDR2 YFSETQ. This CDR3 is 11 amino acids long. CDR3: CASSRGEAQYF. CDR3 DNA sequence: TGCGCCAGCAGTCGCGGGGAGGCCCAGTACTTC.

This clonotype turned up a few times. This chain links TRBV5-1 with TRBJ1-6; D is undetermined. V was pared by 7 bases and J by 8 bases, with 13 bases between. CDR1 and CDR2 from the germline V gene are SGHRS and YFSETQ. There are 13 residues in the CDR3. CDR3 protein: CASRHQEDSPLHF. The CDR3 region has the DNA TGCGCCAGCCGGCATCAGGAGGATTCACCCCTCCACTTT.

The chain couples TRBV7-9 to TRBJ1-2; TRBD1 aligns across 8 bases. Losses at the gene ends were 7 bases for V and 6 bases for J; bases not matched to a gene: 10. From germline, CDR1 is SEHNR and CDR2 FQNEAQ (reference sequence). The CDR3 loop spans 14 amino acids. As DNA, the CDR3 is TGTGCCAGCACCAAGTTCGCAGGGGGCGATGGCTACACCTTC. Translating it yields CASTKFAGGDGYTF.

The chain is built from TRBV29-1 and TRBJ1-2; no firm D call. V was clipped by 4 bases and J by 4 bases, with 13 bases between them. The germline V gene has CDR1 SQVTM and CDR2 ANQGSEA. The CDR3 length is 13 residues. The CDR3 sequence: CSVVSGWVYGYTF. CDR3 in DNA: TGCAGCGTTGTATCCGGGTGGGTCTATGGCTACACCTTC.

This sequence joins TRBV24-1 and TRBJ1-2, with TRBD1 identical over 9 bases. This CDR3 has 14 residues. The germline CDR1 and CDR2 sequences are KGHDR and SFDVKD. With V trimmed by 4 bases and J by 7 bases, 6 bases remained unmatched. The CDR3 DNA reads TGTGCCACCAGTGAAACAGGGGGCCTCTCTGGCTACACCTTC. Amino acid sequence: CATSETGGLSGYTF.

The V gene is TRBV2, the J gene TRBJ2-2; possibly TRBD2 for D (5 bases). Trimming removed 6 bases from V and 1 base from J, with 12 bases in between. Germline loops: CDR1 SNHLY, CDR2 FYNNEI. The length of the CDR3 is 15 residues. The CDR3 loop is CASSSGMGNTGELFF. CDR3 DNA sequence: TGTGCCAGCAGCTCCGGGATGGGGAACACCGGGGAGCTGTTTTTT.

Only a few counts were recorded for this clonotype. The chain has TRBV19 and TRBJ1-1, with TRBD1 matching 11 bases. Germline CDR1 LNHDA, CDR2 SQIVND (reference sequence). V shed 9 bases, J shed 7 bases, and the junction held 4 bases outside the gene matches. This CDR3 is built from 12 residues. The CDR3 here is CASRDRGVEAFF. The CDR3 DNA reads as TGTGCCAGCCGGGACAGGGGGGTTGAAGCTTTCTTT.

This clonotype was seen ten or more times. This rearrangement joins TRBV24-1 to TRBJ2-2; 8 bases are a match to TRBD2. CDR1 and CDR2 (germline): KGHDR, SFDVKD. CDR3 length: 16 amino acids. V gave up 3 bases and J gave up 7 bases; unmatched junction bases: 9. This CDR3 reads CATSDVQAGEFGELFF. The CDR3 DNA sequence: TGTGCCACCAGTGATGTGCAAGCGGGAGAGTTCGGGGAGCTGTTTTTT.

This clonotype was seen repeatedly, ten times or more. The V gene is TRBV7-9, the J gene TRBJ2-6, with unresolved D. Germline CDR1 and CDR2: SEHNR and FQNEAQ (reference sequence). The CDR3 covers 16 residues. Trimming took off 5 bases at V and 0 bases at J, with 11 bases between the two ends. CDR3 protein: CASSPVMPSGANVLTF. The CDR3 coding sequence is TGTGCCAGCAGCCCCGTCATGCCCTCTGGGGCCAACGTCCTGACTTTC.

A single count supports this clonotype. The chain has TRBV29-1 and TRBJ1-3, with 7 bases aligning to TRBD1. Germline V gene sequence: CDR1 SQVTM, CDR2 ANQGSEA. The CDR3 is 15 residues long. Germline trimming cut 4 bases from V and 2 bases from J; bases unmatched to any gene: 8. The CDR3 region has the DNA TGCAGCGTTGTTCGCGACAGGGCCACTGGAAACACCATATATTTT. Translated, it gives CSVVRDRATGNTIYF.

The rearrangement uses TRBV6-6 and TRBJ2-7; 8 bases match TRBD1. Trimming cost V 6 bases and J 3 bases; bases outside gene matches: 13. Germline loops: CDR1 MNHNY, CDR2 SVGAGI (reference sequence). This CDR3 spans 16 amino acids. The CDR3 sequence: CASSDHLRTGNYEQYF. CDR3 coding DNA: TGTGCCAGCAGCGACCATCTTCGGACAGGGAACTACGAGCAGTACTTC.

This clonotype has a single count. At one end the junction does not follow the germline gene, possibly because of a read error. The chain couples TRBV7-2 to TRBJ2-7, with 9 bases fitting TRBD2. From germline, CDR1 is SGHTA and CDR2 FQGNSA. The CDR3 totals 16 residues. The CDR3 DNA reads TGCGCCAGCAGCCCAAACGCCGGGACTAGCCCCTACGAGCAGTACTTC. It yields the protein CASSPNAGTSPYEQYF.

This clonotype appeared many times. The gene calls are TRBV10-1 and TRBJ1-2; D possibly corresponds to TRBD1 (6 bases). CDR1 WNHNN and CDR2 SYGVQD come from the germline V gene (reference sequence). CDR3 length: 14 residues. Trimming shortened V by 0 bases and J by 9 bases, and 14 bases separated the two germline ends. The CDR3 spells CASSESAGASSYTF. The CDR3 nucleotides are TGCGCCAGCAGTGAGTCGGCGGGGGCTTCGAGCTACACCTTC.

Note on this clonotype: Possible read error: a much larger clone is one base away. The genes are TRBV7-9 and TRBJ2-5; D unclear. The CDR3 is 12 residues long. Per germline, CDR1 SEHNR and CDR2 FQNEAQ (reference sequence). The CDR3 bases are TGTACCAGCAGCTTGTGGCGCGAGACCCAGTACTTC. This codes for CTSSLWRETQYF.

This clonotype was counted a single time. The CDR3 DNA is TGCAGCGTGCGGGACGTCCTTCAGCCCCAGCATTTT. Translating it yields CSVRDVLQPQHF. The J gene is TRBJ1-5, the V gene TRBV29-1; the D gene is possibly TRBD1 (5 bases). The ends were cut back, 6 bases at V and 6 bases at J, with 12 bases in the middle. The CDR3 runs 12 residues. CDR1 SQVTM and CDR2 ANQGSEA come from the germline V gene.

V and J are TRBV7-8 and TRBJ1-5; a possible D gene is TRBD1 (6 bases). The germline CDR1 and CDR2 sequences are SGHVS and FQNEAQ. The CDR3 is 15 residues long. The V end was cut by 5 bases, the J end by 5 bases, with 16 bases between. CDR3 protein: CASSPSRGGHQPQHF. The CDR3 DNA reads as TGTGCCAGCAGCCCCTCCAGGGGCGGACATCAGCCCCAGCATTTT.

The chain recombines TRBV4-3 with TRBJ1-3; 8 nucleotides line up with TRBD1. Unmatched junction bases numbered 11, after V lost 0 bases and J lost 7 bases. This CDR3 contains 17 residues. The germline V gene has CDR1 LGHNA and CDR2 YSLEER. Written as DNA, the CDR3 is TGCGCCAGCAGCCAAGATCCTCAGGGGGCCTTGGTTAACACCATATATTTT. Translating gives CASSQDPQGALVNTIYF.

The chain has TRBV19 and TRBJ1-5, with TRBD1 identical over 10 bases. The CDR3 runs to 16 residues. V shed 4 bases, J shed 5 bases, and the junction held 8 bases outside the gene matches. Per the germline V gene, CDR1 is LNHDA and CDR2 is SQIVND (reference sequence). The CDR3 sequence: CASSTSGTGADQPQHF. The CDR3 DNA follows: TGTGCCAGTAGTACATCCGGGACAGGGGCCGATCAGCCCCAGCATTTT.